This T cell receptor (beta chain) was sequenced for a study of molecular identifiers for immune sequencing clone quantification. Looking at the study overall: Within a replicate experiment, RNA obtained from either about 21,000 or 97,000 naive CD8 cells was divided into five aliquots, and four of those aliquots were then sequenced. Study-wide findings and caveats: With a barcode shared among identical TCR molecules, highly expanded clone sizes could be underestimated. Spiked Jurkat TCR RNA from one cell was reportedly detectable among roughly 910,000 naive cells.

About this clonotype itself: Its target is not known. At one boundary the junction diverges from the germline segment, which might be a read error.

TCRdb re-analysed the PCR reads in MiXCR, keeping a single row per CDR3 protein. The data show more than 50,000 distinct CDR3 sequences, under 20% seen once. Using 10%, 30% or 50% RNA, naive CD8 libraries were derived from around 20,000 to 990,000 sorted cells. This CDR3 is built from 16 residues. Germline V gene data show CDR1 as SNHLY and CDR2 as FYNNEI. Sequenced input: naive CD8+ T cells from blood, with Jurkat cell RNA spiked in. Subset given: FACS-sorted CD8+CD4-CCR7+CD45RA+ naive T cells. The clonotype was recovered from a human donor in good health. Some libraries in this study had Jurkat cell RNA spiked in. The chain is built from TRBV2 and TRBJ2-3; TRBD2 might be the D (7 bases). In nucleotides, the CDR3 is TGTGCCATCAGTGAATGGGGGGGCGGGAGCACAGATACGCAGTATTTT. Its translation: CAISEWGGGSTDTQYF.